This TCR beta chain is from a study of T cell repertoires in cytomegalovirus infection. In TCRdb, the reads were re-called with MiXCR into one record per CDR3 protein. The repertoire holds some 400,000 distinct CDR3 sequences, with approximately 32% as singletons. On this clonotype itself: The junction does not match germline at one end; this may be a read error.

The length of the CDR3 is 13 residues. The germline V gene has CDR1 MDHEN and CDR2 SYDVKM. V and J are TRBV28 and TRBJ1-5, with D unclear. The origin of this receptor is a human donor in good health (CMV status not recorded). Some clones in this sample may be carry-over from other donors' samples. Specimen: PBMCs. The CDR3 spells CAISRGIDQPQHF. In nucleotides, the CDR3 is TGTGCCATCAGTAGAGGGATAGATCAGCCCCAGCATTTT.